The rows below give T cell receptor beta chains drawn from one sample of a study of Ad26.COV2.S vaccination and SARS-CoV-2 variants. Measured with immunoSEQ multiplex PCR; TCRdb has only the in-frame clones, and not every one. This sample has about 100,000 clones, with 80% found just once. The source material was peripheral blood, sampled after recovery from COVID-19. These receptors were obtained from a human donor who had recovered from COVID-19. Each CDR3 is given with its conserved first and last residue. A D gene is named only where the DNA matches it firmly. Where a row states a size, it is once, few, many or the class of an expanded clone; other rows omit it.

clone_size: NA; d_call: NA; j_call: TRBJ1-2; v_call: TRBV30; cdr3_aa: CAWAQQGGGYTF; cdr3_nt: TGTGCCTGGGCACAACAGGGAGGGGGCTACACCTTC
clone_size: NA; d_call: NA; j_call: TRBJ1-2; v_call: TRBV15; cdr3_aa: CATSRDRIPDGYTF; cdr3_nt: TGTGCCACCAGCAGAGATCGTATTCCTGACGGCTACACCTTC
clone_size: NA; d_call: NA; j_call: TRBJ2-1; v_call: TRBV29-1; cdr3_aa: CSIGTINSYNEQFF; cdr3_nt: TGCAGCATCGGGACAATTAATTCCTACAATGAGCAGTTCTTC
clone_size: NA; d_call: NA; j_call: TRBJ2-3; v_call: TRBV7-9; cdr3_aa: CASRSLAATDTQYF; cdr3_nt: TGTGCCAGCAGATCCCTAGCAGCCACAGATACGCAGTATTTT
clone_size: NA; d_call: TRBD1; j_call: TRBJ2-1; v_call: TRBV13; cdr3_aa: CASSLDRGQGIGEQFF; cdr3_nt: TGTGCCAGCAGCTTAGATCGGGGACAGGGAATTGGTGAGCAGTTCTTC
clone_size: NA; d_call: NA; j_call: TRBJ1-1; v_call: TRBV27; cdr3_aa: CASSTLQGRRGEAFF; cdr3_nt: TGTGCCAGCAGTACGTTACAGGGCCGCCGTGGTGAAGCTTTCTTT
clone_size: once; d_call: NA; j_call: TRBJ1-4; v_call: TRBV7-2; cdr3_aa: CASSLEGLEREKLFF; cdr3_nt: TGTGCCAGCAGCTTAGAGGGGTTGGAGCGTGAAAAACTGTTTTTT
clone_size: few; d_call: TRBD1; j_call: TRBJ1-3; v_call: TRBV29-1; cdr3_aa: CSVTFPGQRSSGNTIYF; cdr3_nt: TGCAGCGTGACCTTTCCGGGACAGCGGAGCTCTGGAAACACCATATATTTT
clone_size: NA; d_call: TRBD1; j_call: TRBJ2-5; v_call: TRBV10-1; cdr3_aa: CASAQGKDETQYF; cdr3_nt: TGCGCCAGCGCACAGGGGAAAGATGAGACCCAGTACTTC
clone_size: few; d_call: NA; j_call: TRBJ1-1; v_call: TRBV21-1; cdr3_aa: CASSKSPGPFF; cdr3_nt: TGTGCCAGCAGCAAATCCCCAGGCCCTTTCTTT
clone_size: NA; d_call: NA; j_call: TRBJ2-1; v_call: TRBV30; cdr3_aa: CAWSGDNEQFF; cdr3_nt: TGTGCCTGGAGTGGGGACAATGAGCAGTTCTTC
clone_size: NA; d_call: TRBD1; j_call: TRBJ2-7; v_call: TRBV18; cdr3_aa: CASSPGDRNEQYF; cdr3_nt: TGTGCCAGCTCACCAGGGGACAGAAACGAGCAGTACTTC
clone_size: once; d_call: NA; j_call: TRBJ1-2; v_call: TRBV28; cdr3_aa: CASRGDYGYTF; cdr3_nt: TGTGCCAGCAGGGGGGACTATGGCTACACCTTC
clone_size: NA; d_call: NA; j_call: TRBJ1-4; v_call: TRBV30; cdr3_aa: CAWSDREKLFF; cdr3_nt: TGTGCCTGGAGTGACAGAGAAAAACTGTTTTTT
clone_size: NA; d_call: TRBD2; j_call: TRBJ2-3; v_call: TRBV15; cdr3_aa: CATSSRSGGTDTQYF; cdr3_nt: TGTGCCACCAGCAGTCGTAGCGGGGGCACAGATACGCAGTATTTT
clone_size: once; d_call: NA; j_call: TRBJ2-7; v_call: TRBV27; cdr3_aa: CASRDYEQYF; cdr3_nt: TGTGCCAGCAGGGACTACGAGCAGTACTTC
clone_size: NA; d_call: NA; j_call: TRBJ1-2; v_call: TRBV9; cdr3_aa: CASSVDRTEGGYTF; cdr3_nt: TGTGCCAGCAGCGTAGACCGCACAGAAGGTGGCTACACCTTC
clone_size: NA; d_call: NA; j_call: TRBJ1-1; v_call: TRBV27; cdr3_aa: CASSWTGGRAFF; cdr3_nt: TGTGCCAGCAGTTGGACGGGAGGGAGAGCTTTCTTT
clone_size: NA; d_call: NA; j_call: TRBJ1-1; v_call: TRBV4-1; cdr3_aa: CASSQDPENTEAFF; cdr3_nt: TGCGCCAGCAGCCAAGATCCAGAGAACACTGAAGCTTTCTTT
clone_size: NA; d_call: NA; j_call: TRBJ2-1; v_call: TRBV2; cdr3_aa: CASSRRYNEQFF; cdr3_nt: TGTGCCAGCAGCCGCAGGTACAATGAGCAGTTCTTC
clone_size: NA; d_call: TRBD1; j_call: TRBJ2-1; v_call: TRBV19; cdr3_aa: CASSSGQGANNEQFF; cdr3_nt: TGTGCCAGTAGTTCAGGACAGGGGGCTAACAATGAGCAGTTCTTC
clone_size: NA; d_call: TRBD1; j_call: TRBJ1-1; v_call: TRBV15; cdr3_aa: CATSNDRVAEAFF; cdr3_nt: TGTGCCACCAGCAACGACAGGGTGGCTGAAGCTTTCTTT